These T cell receptor beta chains were read from a single sample in a study of pediatric ulcerative colitis. Profiling relied on immunoSEQ multiplex PCR, and the TCRdb table lists in-frame clones only, not all of them. The sample includes roughly 30,000 clones, roughly 86% of them seen just once. The sample was blood. These receptors were taken from a boy between 10 and 17 years old with severe ulcerative colitis. The CDR3 runs from the conserved cysteine through the conserved F or W. D genes are given only for firm matches. The listing skips clone size in some rows; elsewhere it reads once, few, many or a size class.

d_call clone_size j_call v_call cdr3_nt cdr3_aa
. . TRBJ1-6 TRBV5-5 TGTGCCAGCAGCCCATGGGGGCTGGGGGATTCACCCCTCCACTTT CASSPWGLGDSPLHF
. . TRBJ1-1 TRBV7-2 TGTGCCAGCAGCTTTACGAACATCCTAAACACTGAAGCTTTCTTT CASSFTNILNTEAFF
. . TRBJ2-5 TRBV29-1 TGCAGCGTTCAACCAGGAATGGAGACCCAGTACTTC CSVQPGMETQYF
. . TRBJ1-5 TRBV6-1 TGTGCCAGCAGTGCATCCCCGGGAACCACAATCTCAAATCAGCCCCAGCATTTT CASSASPGTTISNQPQHF
. . TRBJ1-1 TRBV7-9 TGTGCCAGCAGCTCCGGGGGCCTAGCTTTCTTT CASSSGGLAFF
. . TRBJ1-3 TRBV4-1 TGCGCCAGCAGCCAAGGAATAAAAGCCGAGCGACAGTACTTT CASSQGIKAERQYF
TRBD2 once TRBJ2-2 TRBV29-1 TGCAGCGCCCATGCGAGGGCGTTGCGGGGGGCCGGCACCGGGGAGCTGTTTTTT CSAHARALRGAGTGELFF
TRBD1 . TRBJ2-1 TRBV9 TGTGCCAGCAGCGTAGCCGGGACAGCATACAATGAGCAGTTCTTC CASSVAGTAYNEQFF
TRBD1 few TRBJ1-6 TRBV4-1 TGCGCCAGCAGCAAAGGACAGGGGAATTCACCCCTCCACTTT CASSKGQGNSPLHF
TRBD2 . TRBJ2-7 TRBV10-3 TGTGCCATCAGTGAGAGGACTAGCGGGGGACACGAGCAGTACTTC CAISERTSGGHEQYF
TRBD2 . TRBJ2-1 TRBV9 TGTGCCAGCAGCGTAGCAACTAGCGGGGGGGCCAATGAGCAGTTCTTC CASSVATSGGANEQFF
. . TRBJ1-3 TRBV19 TGTGCCAGTAGTACGGGGACATTCTCCTCTGGAAACACCATATATTTT CASSTGTFSSGNTIYF
TRBD2 once TRBJ2-3 TRBV7-8 TGTGCCAGCAGCCCACCCGGGGGGGAGGGCACAGATACGCAGTATTTT CASSPPGGEGTDTQYF
TRBD2 . TRBJ2-7 TRBV10-3 TGTGCCACCGGGGGGGCAGGCAGCTCCTACGAGCAGTACTTC CATGGAGSSYEQYF
TRBD1 . TRBJ2-2 TRBV4-1 TGCGCCAGCAGCCGGACAGGTGGCGGGGAGCTGTTTTTT CASSRTGGGELFF
. . TRBJ2-1 TRBV6-6 TGTGCCAGCAGAGGGGTTCCGTGGAATGAGCAGTTCTTC CASRGVPWNEQFF
TRBD2 . TRBJ2-3 TRBV30 TGTGCCTGGAGTGCCCACCCTGGCGGGGGGGCGAGGGATACGCAGTATTTT CAWSAHPGGGARDTQYF
. . TRBJ2-5 TRBV5-6 TGTGCCAGCAGCTTGAGGTCCGGGTTGAAAGAGACCCAGTACTTC CASSLRSGLKETQYF
. . TRBJ2-1 TRBV7-9 TGTGCCAGCAGCTTAGCGGGGGGACCCTACAATGAGCAGTTCTTC CASSLAGGPYNEQFF
. . TRBJ2-3 TRBV5-4 TGTGCCAGCAGCTTGGACACTAGAGTAGATACGCAGTATTTT CASSLDTRVDTQYF
. . TRBJ2-7 TRBV5-6 TGTGCCAGCAGCCTCCTATGGGACGAGCAGTACTTC CASSLLWDEQYF
TRBD1 once TRBJ2-5 TRBV27 TGTGCCAGCAGTCCTGGACAGGGTAACGCGGAGACCCAGTACTTC CASSPGQGNAETQYF
. . TRBJ1-2 TRBV20-1 TGCAGTGCTAGAGACCCGTTGAGCTACACCTTC CSARDPLSYTF
TRBD1 . TRBJ2-7 TRBV4-1 TGCGCCAGCAGCCAAGGGGACAGGGGAAGGGGCGAGCAGTACTTC CASSQGDRGRGEQYF